This T cell receptor (beta chain) comes out of a study of PD-1 blockade in classical Hodgkin lymphoma. Study observations and caveats: Lower baseline TCR diversity marked trial partial responders and progressors.

Germline V gene data show CDR1 as SGHRS and CDR2 as YFSETQ. V was clipped by 0 bases and J by 3 bases, with 9 bases between them. CDR3 size: 15 residues. Comment on this clone: As yet, its antigen is unknown.

Measured with immunoSEQ multiplex PCR; TCRdb has only the in-frame clones, and not every one. The sample has approximately 50,000 clones, approximately 90% seen once. Autologous stem cell transplantation was followed by relapse in every patient, and brentuximab vedotin exposure varied. This specimen consisted of peripheral blood mononuclear cells (PBMCs), obtained before the second cycle of nivolumab. This TCR derives from a human donor with classical Hodgkin lymphoma. This chain uses TRBV5-1 with TRBJ1-4; D gene ambiguous. DNA of the CDR3: TGCGCCAGCAGCTTGGACAGACCATCTAATGAAAAACTGTTTTTT. As protein: CASSLDRPSNEKLFF.